The 27 T cell receptor beta chains listed next were all sequenced from one sample in a study of T-cell reconstitution after alpha-beta-depleted transplantation in children. Researchers prepared the TCRbeta library using unique molecular identifiers, the study reports. TCRdb redid the calling of the PCR reads with MiXCR, one entry per CDR3 protein. The table records hundreds of thousands of distinct CDR3 sequences, roughly 15% of them present only once. The sample consisted of PBMCs, mostly from graft donor cells, taken 360 days after TCRalphabeta/CD19-depleted stem cell transplant. Every receptor here comes from a male patient younger than 18 who had a stem cell transplant for acute lymphoblastic leukemia, so the T cells may come from the graft donor.

This chain connects TRBV2 to TRBJ2-7; D not certain. Germline CDR1 reads SNHLY; CDR2 reads FYNNEI. The CDR3 is 10 amino acids. The DNA of the CDR3 is TGTGGGAGCAAAGAGTACGAGCAGTACTTC. This encodes CGSKEYEQYF.

This clonotype occurred a few times. The DNA of the CDR3 is TGTGCCAGTACCCCTCGGGGGACCTACGAGCAGTACTTC. It translates to CASTPRGTYEQYF. This rearrangement joins TRBV19 to TRBJ2-7, with D perhaps TRBD2 (6 bases). Germline V gene lookup returns CDR1 LNHDA and CDR2 SQIVND (reference sequence). Trimming left V 7 bases short and J 2 bases short, with 12 bases between. The CDR3 contains 13 residues.

The sample holds a few counts of this clonotype. V is TRBV10-3 and J is TRBJ2-7; 11 nucleotides agree with TRBD2. The length of the CDR3 is 15 residues. V trimming: 3 bases; J trimming: 1 base; junction bases outside the gene matches: 2. Germline V gene sequence: CDR1 ENHRY, CDR2 SYGVKD. The CDR3 DNA reads TGTGCCATCAGTGATGGGACTAGCGGTTCCTACGAGCAGTACTTC. Encoded protein: CAISDGTSGSYEQYF.

This chain uses TRBV5-1 with TRBJ2-6; D possibly matches TRBD1 or TRBD2 (5 bases each). Germline assignment: CDR1 SGHRS and CDR2 YFSETQ. V gave up 0 bases and J gave up 7 bases, with 11 bases separating them. There are 15 residues in the CDR3. CDR3 sequence reads: CASSLAGTPANVLTF. The CDR3 bases are TGCGCCAGCAGCTTGGCCGGGACCCCTGCCAACGTCCTGACTTTC.

In its sample, this clonotype was seen a few times. The gene calls are TRBV12-3 or TRBV12-4 and TRBJ1-3, with a tentative D call TRBD1 (5 bases). The CDR3 is 17 residues long. V lost 8 bases to trimming and J lost 1 base, with 21 bases between them. The CDR3 reads CASVETEGVLSGNTIYF. CDR3 DNA sequence: TGTGCCAGCGTTGAGACCGAAGGGGTGTTGTCTGGAAACACCATATATTTT.

This clonotype was seen more than once but under ten times. The rearrangement links TRBV29-1 to TRBJ2-1; D gene unclear. This CDR3 comprises 14 residues. Per germline, CDR1 SQVTM and CDR2 ANQGSEA. V lost 7 bases, J lost 3 bases, and 16 bases lay in between. DNA for the CDR3: TGCAGCGGGACCCGTGGGATGCTCTACAATGAGCAGTTCTTC. Amino acid sequence: CSGTRGMLYNEQFF.

V and J are TRBV7-8 and TRBJ1-5; D not resolved. CDR1 is SGHVS and CDR2 is FQNEAQ in the germline V gene. V was pared by 2 bases and J by 6 bases, with 8 bases between. There are 13 residues in the CDR3. CDR3 sequence reads: CASSLYGRQPQHF. CDR3 coding DNA: TGTGCCAGCAGCTTATATGGGCGTCAGCCCCAGCATTTT. The whole variable domain, remainder taken from reference TRBV7-8 and TRBJ1-5, is GAGVSQSPRYKVAKRGQDVALRCDPISGHVSLFWYQQALGQGPEFLTYFQNEAQLDKSGLPSDRFFAERPEGSVSTLKIQRTQQEDSAVYLCASSLYGRQPQHFGDGTRLSIL.

The table lists this clonotype with a few counts. The chain has TRBV7-6 and TRBJ2-1, with 16 positions matching TRBD2. From germline, CDR1 is SGHVS and CDR2 FNYEAQ. Trimming removed 5 bases from V and 7 bases from J; junction bases left unmatched: 14. The CDR3 totals 19 residues. The CDR3 loop reads CASSHLGTSGRAAGNEQFF. The CDR3 region has the DNA TGTGCCAGCAGCCACCTCGGGACTAGCGGGAGGGCCGCGGGAAATGAGCAGTTCTTC.

The chain employs TRBV7-3 and TRBJ2-3; D gene unclear. The CDR3 consists of 12 residues. Trimming shortened V by 8 bases and J by 7 bases, and 13 bases separated the two germline ends. The V gene's germline CDR1 is SGHTA and CDR2 FQGTGA. As DNA, the CDR3 is TGTGCCAGCGGTCCGTCAACTAATACGCAGTATTTT. Translation gives CASGPSTNTQYF.

The chain joins TRBV6-4 to TRBJ2-2, with 8 bases matching TRBD1. This CDR3 has 15 residues. CDR1 is MRHNA and CDR2 is SNTAGT in the germline V gene. CDR3 amino acids: CGGQASHRNTGELFF. CDR3 DNA: TGTGGGGGACAGGCGAGTCACCGGAACACCGGGGAGCTGTTTTTT.

The chain links TRBV10-3 to TRBJ2-5; the D is unclear. The CDR3 consists of 13 residues. Germline V gene sequence: CDR1 ENHRY, CDR2 SYGVKD. Trimming took 3 bases from V and 3 from J, leaving 8 bases between them. The CDR3 region is CAISEGEKETQYF. CDR3 nucleotides: TGTGCCATCAGTGAAGGAGAGAAAGAGACCCAGTACTTC.

The chain links TRBV6-1 to TRBJ2-7; the D is unclear. With 6 bases removed from V and 0 bases from J, the gap between germline ends came to 12 bases. The CDR3 sequence is 14 residues long. CDR1 is MNHNS, CDR2 SASEGT, per germline. The CDR3: CASSDTLSSYEQYF. The CDR3 region has the DNA TGTGCCAGCAGCGATACCCTTAGCTCCTACGAGCAGTACTTC.

This clonotype was observed a few times. The chain links TRBV20-1 to TRBJ2-7, with TRBD2 matching over 7 bases. Germline V gives CDR1 DFQATT, CDR2 SNEGSKA (reference sequence). The CDR3 contains 15 residues. Losses at the gene ends were 0 bases for V and 5 bases for J; bases not matched to a gene: 10. The CDR3 spells CSARDLAAMIHEQYF. The DNA for the CDR3 is TGCAGTGCTAGAGATCTAGCGGCGATGATCCACGAGCAGTACTTC.

This clonotype was counted between two and nine times. The CDR3 region is CASSDPLAGVDNEQFF. Here the CDR3 DNA reads TGTGCCAGCAGTGACCCACTAGCGGGAGTTGACAATGAGCAGTTCTTC. The chain recombines TRBV2 with TRBJ2-1, with 11 bases lining up with TRBD2. Germline CDR1 SNHLY, CDR2 FYNNEI. The V and J ends lost 3 bases and 5 bases, in that order; junction bases with no gene match: 6. CDR3 length: 16 amino acids.

This clonotype showed up many times. V is TRBV12-3 or TRBV12-4 and J is TRBJ2-5; 7 positions agree with TRBD1. V shed 7 bases and J 3 bases; nucleotides not matched to a gene: 8. The length of the CDR3 is 14 residues. The CDR3: CASNPPGGEETQYF. The CDR3 coding sequence is TGTGCCAGCAACCCTCCAGGGGGTGAAGAGACCCAGTACTTC.

The chain joins TRBV29-1 to TRBJ2-1, with D perhaps matching TRBD1 (5 bases). Germline V gives CDR1 SQVTM, CDR2 ANQGSEA. CDR3 length: 12 residues. V was cut by 5 bases and J by 3 bases, with 8 bases left in between. The CDR3: CSVLGDYNEQFF. CDR3 DNA sequence: TGCAGCGTTTTAGGGGACTACAATGAGCAGTTCTTC.

CDR3 amino acids: CATSRGGTSGPWDAQYF. For the CDR3, the DNA is TGTGCCACCAGCAGAGGGGGGACTAGCGGTCCTTGGGATGCGCAGTATTTT. The rearrangement uses TRBV15 and TRBJ2-3; 11 bases agree with TRBD2. Germline CDR1 and CDR2: LNHNV and YYDKDF (reference sequence). V lost 1 base and J lost 10; bases outside the gene matches: 13. CDR3 length equals 17 residues.

At least ten counts were recorded for this clonotype. The rearrangement joins TRBV10-3 to TRBJ1-2, with D perhaps TRBD1 (5 bases). Trimming removed 4 bases at V and 4 bases at J, with 10 bases between. CDR3 length: 13 amino acids. Germline lookup yields CDR1 ENHRY and CDR2 SYGVKD. The CDR3 loop reads CAISVGGIYGYTF. The CDR3, as DNA: TGTGCCATCAGTGTGGGGGGAATCTATGGCTACACCTTC.

The chain carries TRBV27 and TRBJ2-2; maybe TRBD2 (6 bases). Germline V gene sequence: CDR1 MNHEY, CDR2 SMNVEV (reference sequence). V lost 7 bases to trimming and J lost 4 bases, with 13 bases between them. The length of the CDR3 is 14 residues. In DNA form, the CDR3 reads TGTGCCAGCACCTTGACTAGTAGCACCGGGGAGCTGTTTTTT. Amino acids: CASTLTSSTGELFF.

There are a few counts of this clonotype. V usage is TRBV12-3 or TRBV12-4 and J usage is TRBJ1-5, with D possibly being TRBD1 (6 bases). The CDR3 spans 14 residues. V was clipped by 6 bases and J by 6 bases, with 15 bases between them. CDR3 in amino acids: CASSPETGLQPQHF. The CDR3 DNA is TGTGCCAGCAGCCCTGAGACAGGACTTCAGCCCCAGCATTTT.

The rearrangement joins TRBV7-9 to TRBJ1-3; D is undetermined. This CDR3 has 15 amino acids. The V end was cut by 6 bases, the J end by 0 bases, with 12 bases between. CDR1 is SEHNR, CDR2 FQNEAQ, per germline (reference sequence). This CDR3 reads CASSPPALSGNTIYF. The CDR3 DNA reads TGTGCCAGCAGTCCACCAGCACTCTCTGGAAACACCATATATTTT.

The sample holds a few counts of this clonotype. V usage is TRBV20-1 and J usage is TRBJ1-5, with TRBD1 matching over 7 bases. There are 15 residues in the CDR3. V was clipped by 5 bases and J by 0 bases; unmatched bases: 7. Germline V CDR1 and CDR2: DFQATT, SNEGSKA (reference sequence). CDR3 DNA sequence: TGCAGTGCTGGGGGACAGACTAATAGCAATCAGCCCCAGCATTTT. This codes for CSAGGQTNSNQPQHF.

There are a few counts of this clonotype. Written as DNA, the CDR3 is TGTGCCAGCAGCCATGTCGATCGGGCTAACTATGGCTACACCTTC. Protein sequence: CASSHVDRANYGYTF. The V gene is TRBV5-6, the J gene TRBJ1-2; unclear D gene. Germline-derived CDR1 and CDR2 are SGHDT and YYEEEE. V was trimmed by 4 bases and J by 0 bases, leaving 13 bases between them. This CDR3 region has 15 residues.

This chain links TRBV29-1 with TRBJ2-2; TRBD2 matches at 9 bases. J lost 3 bases, V lost 8 bases, and 4 bases had no gene match. The CDR3 extends over 13 amino acids. Germline CDR1 reads SQVTM; CDR2 reads ANQGSEA. The DNA for the CDR3 is TGCAGCTTGATAGCGGGAGACACCGGGGAGCTGTTTTTT. This codes for CSLIAGDTGELFF.

The rearrangement uses TRBV5-1 and TRBJ2-5; 10 bases align to TRBD2. Germline V gene lookup returns CDR1 SGHRS and CDR2 YFSETQ. Unmatched junction bases numbered 6, after V lost 2 bases and J lost 5 bases. This CDR3 has 15 residues. CDR3 amino acids: CASSLELAGSETQYF. CDR3 coding DNA: TGCGCCAGCAGCTTAGAACTAGCGGGAAGTGAGACCCAGTACTTC.

This clonotype was seen at least ten times. The CDR3 DNA reads TGCAGTGCTAGGGCCTACTACGAGCAGTACTTC. This sequence encodes CSARAYYEQYF. The chain recombines TRBV20-1 with TRBJ2-7; D is unclear. CDR1 is DFQATT, CDR2 SNEGSKA, per germline (reference sequence). Trimming cost V 3 bases and J 3 bases, with 6 bases left between them. The CDR3 covers 11 residues.

The rearrangement joins TRBV20-1 to TRBJ2-5; unclear D gene. V was pared by 0 bases and J by 9 bases, with 14 bases between. The CDR3 is 13 residues long. Germline values: CDR1 DFQATT, CDR2 SNEGSKA (reference sequence). The CDR3 spells CSARDLKGVAQYF. The DNA of the CDR3 is TGCAGTGCTAGAGATTTAAAGGGTGTGGCCCAGTACTTC.